The rows below give T cell receptor beta chains drawn from one sample of a study of a mutant IDH1 vaccine in newly diagnosed glioma. These TCRs are of unknown antigen specificity. The data were produced by immunoSEQ multiplex PCR, yet TCRdb's version contains in-frame clones alone and is incomplete. Among about 32,000 clones listed, roughly 80% were seen once. Sequenced material: PBMCs, taken from a glioma patient whose treatment included an IDH1 peptide vaccine. The receptors were gathered from a woman aged 18-35 years with glioma. Both conserved end residues are part of each CDR3. A D gene is named only where the DNA matches it firmly. Some rows mark clone size as missing; the rest say once, few, many or name a class of expanded clone.

size: NA
V: TRBV19
D: NA
J: TRBJ1-3
DNA: TGTGCCAGTACCATAGGGGAGGGATATTACTCTGGAAACACCATATATTTT
CDR3: CASTIGEGYYSGNTIYF

size: NA
V: TRBV5-6
D: NA
J: TRBJ1-2
DNA: TGTGCCAGCAGCTTGGCCAGGACTAACTATGGCTACACCTTC
CDR3: CASSLARTNYGYTF

size: NA
V: TRBV18
D: NA
J: TRBJ1-4
DNA: TGTGCCAGCTCACTTCAGGAAAGGGAAAAACTGTTTTTT
CDR3: CASSLQEREKLFF

size: NA
V: TRBV27
D: TRBD1
J: TRBJ2-2
DNA: TGTGCCAGCAGTAACGACAGGGGGGCTGACAACACCGGGGAGCTGTTTTTT
CDR3: CASSNDRGADNTGELFF

size: NA
V: TRBV7-9
D: NA
J: TRBJ1-2
DNA: TGTGCCAGCAGCTTGGCAGGAAGAGATGGCTACACCTTC
CDR3: CASSLAGRDGYTF

size: NA
V: TRBV6-5
D: NA
J: TRBJ2-4
DNA: TGTGCCAGCAGTTACTCATCAGGGGCCCGAATTCAGTACTTC
CDR3: CASSYSSGARIQYF

size: few
V: TRBV5-1
D: NA
J: TRBJ1-1
DNA: TGCGCCAGCAGCTTGGCGGGACCGTCTTGGGGCACTGAAGCTTTCTTT
CDR3: CASSLAGPSWGTEAFF

size: few
V: TRBV2
D: TRBD1
J: TRBJ1-4
DNA: TGTGCCAGCAGAGAAGAGGGGACAGCTTACGAAAAACTGTTTTTT
CDR3: CASREEGTAYEKLFF

size: NA
V: TRBV10-3
D: TRBD2
J: TRBJ2-1
DNA: TGTGCCATCAGTTCTACTAGCGGGGGGCCGAGCTCCTACAATGAGCAGTTCTTC
CDR3: CAISSTSGGPSSYNEQFF

size: NA
V: TRBV27
D: NA
J: TRBJ1-5
DNA: TGTGCCAGCAGTTTGGGGATAAATCAGCCCCAGCATTTT
CDR3: CASSLGINQPQHF

size: few
V: TRBV6-5
D: TRBD1
J: TRBJ1-2
DNA: TGTGCCAGCAGTACCCGGGACAGGACCTATGGCTACACCTTC
CDR3: CASSTRDRTYGYTF

size: NA
V: TRBV28
D: NA
J: TRBJ1-5
DNA: TGTGCCACCTCGGCCGCTCTTAGCAATCAGCCCCAGCATTTT
CDR3: CATSAALSNQPQHF

size: NA
V: TRBV19
D: NA
J: TRBJ1-2
DNA: TGTGCCAGTAGTATTCGGGGATATGGCTACACCTTC
CDR3: CASSIRGYGYTF

size: once
V: TRBV6-5
D: NA
J: TRBJ1-1
DNA: TGTGCCAGTCTAGGGGGTAGGTACATGAACACTGAAGCTTTCTTT
CDR3: CASLGGRYMNTEAFF

size: NA
V: TRBV19
D: NA
J: TRBJ1-3
DNA: TGTGCCAGTAGTATAAGGACCCCGATAAACACCATATATTTT
CDR3: CASSIRTPINTIYF

size: NA
V: TRBV18
D: NA
J: TRBJ2-1
DNA: TGTGCCAGCTCTGTACCCCAGGGAAACAATGAGCAGTTCTTC
CDR3: CASSVPQGNNEQFF

size: large
V: TRBV25-1
D: TRBD1
J: TRBJ2-1
DNA: TGTGCCAGCAGTGTAGGGACAGGGGTTTACAATGAGCAGTTCTTC
CDR3: CASSVGTGVYNEQFF

size: once
V: TRBV5-4
D: TRBD2
J: TRBJ2-7
DNA: TGTGCCAGCAGGTTCGAACGGGGGGACCTCTACGAGCAGTACTTC
CDR3: CASRFERGDLYEQYF

size: NA
V: TRBV6-5
D: NA
J: TRBJ1-6
DNA: TGTGCCAGCAGTTACTCGACAGGCAATTCACCCCTCCACTTT
CDR3: CASSYSTGNSPLHF

size: NA
V: TRBV2
D: TRBD1
J: TRBJ2-2
DNA: TGTGCCAGCAGTGCCTGGACAGGGGTGACCGGGGAGCTGTTTTTT
CDR3: CASSAWTGVTGELFF

size: NA
V: TRBV5-1
D: NA
J: TRBJ2-6
DNA: TGCGCCAGCAGCTTGGGGTCCACTGGGGCCAACGTCCTGACTTTC
CDR3: CASSLGSTGANVLTF

size: NA
V: TRBV9
D: NA
J: TRBJ1-2
DNA: TGTGCCAGCAGCGTAATGAGCGGGGGAGGCTATGGCTACACCTTC
CDR3: CASSVMSGGGYGYTF

size: NA
V: TRBV4-1
D: NA
J: TRBJ2-7
DNA: TGCGCCAGCGGGGCCGGGCGGACAAGCTCCTACGAGCAGTACTTC
CDR3: CASGAGRTSSYEQYF

size: once
V: TRBV18
D: NA
J: TRBJ2-7
DNA: TGTGCCAGCTCACCCGGGGCAGGGGAGCGCTACGAGCAGTACTTC
CDR3: CASSPGAGERYEQYF

size: NA
V: TRBV5-1
D: NA
J: TRBJ1-2
DNA: TGCGCCAGCAGCGGGGCGGCAGGAAACTATGGCTACACCTTC
CDR3: CASSGAAGNYGYTF

size: NA
V: TRBV4-1
D: NA
J: TRBJ2-1
DNA: TGCGCCAGCAGCAGGACATCGCTCAATGAGCAGTTCTTC
CDR3: CASSRTSLNEQFF

size: NA
V: TRBV5-1
D: NA
J: TRBJ1-6
DNA: TGCGCCAGCAGCCCGATCGGGGAATCCTATAATTCACCCCTCCACTTT
CDR3: CASSPIGESYNSPLHF

size: NA
V: TRBV4-2
D: NA
J: TRBJ2-6
DNA: TGTGCCAGCAGCCCAGTTTGGAGGGCTGGGGCCAACGTCCTGACTTTC
CDR3: CASSPVWRAGANVLTF

size: NA
V: TRBV4-3
D: NA
J: TRBJ1-4
DNA: TGCGCCAGCAGCCAAGATTTCCGTGAAAAACTGTTTTTT
CDR3: CASSQDFREKLFF

size: NA
V: TRBV9
D: NA
J: TRBJ2-1
DNA: TGTGCCAGCAGCGACTCCGGGGACCCTCGGAGTGAGCAGTTCTTC
CDR3: CASSDSGDPRSEQFF

size: NA
V: TRBV6-5
D: NA
J: TRBJ2-2
DNA: TGTGCCAGCAGACCCGACCCAACCCAGGGCGGGGAGCTGTTTTTT
CDR3: CASRPDPTQGGELFF

size: NA
V: TRBV7-2
D: NA
J: TRBJ1-4
DNA: TGTGCCAGCAGCTCTCAGGGGCAGCTCGGTGAAAAACTGTTTTTT
CDR3: CASSSQGQLGEKLFF

size: NA
V: TRBV18
D: NA
J: TRBJ2-1
DNA: TGTGCCAGCTCACTAGCTAGTCCCACCGGTGAGCAGTTCTTC
CDR3: CASSLASPTGEQFF

size: NA
V: TRBV9
D: NA
J: TRBJ2-2
DNA: TGTGCCAGCAGCGTAAACACCGGGGAGCTGTTTTTT
CDR3: CASSVNTGELFF

size: NA
V: TRBV9
D: NA
J: TRBJ2-2
DNA: TGTGCCAGCAGCTATACCCCCGGGGAGCTGTTTTTT
CDR3: CASSYTPGELFF

size: NA
V: TRBV7-9
D: NA
J: TRBJ2-7
DNA: TGTGCCAGCAGCCCCTCCGGGACCCGCCCATACGAGCAGTACTTC
CDR3: CASSPSGTRPYEQYF

size: NA
V: TRBV7-2
D: NA
J: TRBJ1-5
DNA: TGTGCCAGCAGCTTAGAACAGGCCAATCAGCCCCAGCATTTT
CDR3: CASSLEQANQPQHF

size: NA
V: TRBV7-3
D: NA
J: TRBJ2-3
DNA: TGTGCCAGCAGCTTCCGACTTGGACGTTTCACAGATACGCAGTATTTT
CDR3: CASSFRLGRFTDTQYF

size: few
V: TRBV28
D: NA
J: TRBJ1-1
DNA: TGTGCCAGCAGTCCTTCGCAGTTCAGTGAAGCTTTCTTT
CDR3: CASSPSQFSEAFF

size: NA
V: TRBV18
D: TRBD1
J: TRBJ2-1
DNA: TGTGCCAGCTCCCCGGGACAGGGAGGATACAATGAGCAGTTCTTC
CDR3: CASSPGQGGYNEQFF

size: few
V: TRBV4-1
D: NA
J: TRBJ1-1
DNA: TGCGCCAGCAGCCATGTTCTGGGGACAATGAACACTGAAGCTTTCTTT
CDR3: CASSHVLGTMNTEAFF

size: NA
V: TRBV5-1
D: TRBD1
J: TRBJ1-1
DNA: TGCGCCAGCAGCTTGGGGACAGGGGGATTCGACACTGAAGCTTTCTTT
CDR3: CASSLGTGGFDTEAFF

size: few
V: TRBV30
D: NA
J: TRBJ1-1
DNA: TGTGCCTGGAACCCTCAGGGTAACACTGAAGCTTTCTTT
CDR3: CAWNPQGNTEAFF

size: few
V: TRBV7-8
D: NA
J: TRBJ2-2
DNA: TGTGCCAGCAGCTTATTAAGCTCCACCGGGGAGCTGTTTTTT
CDR3: CASSLLSSTGELFF

size: NA
V: TRBV5-4
D: NA
J: TRBJ2-3
DNA: TGTGCCAGCAGCCCAAGAGCTGCTTACACAGATACGCAGTATTTT
CDR3: CASSPRAAYTDTQYF

size: NA
V: TRBV7-9
D: NA
J: TRBJ2-3
DNA: TGTGCCAGCAGCTTAGCCAACACAGATACGCAGTATTTT
CDR3: CASSLANTDTQYF

size: NA
V: TRBV6-1
D: NA
J: TRBJ2-7
DNA: TGTGCCAGCAGTGAAAGGGACACCGAAACCTACGAGCAGTACTTC
CDR3: CASSERDTETYEQYF

size: NA
V: TRBV7-9
D: TRBD1
J: TRBJ2-7
DNA: TGTGCCAGCAGCTTAGATACAGGGGCCGACGAGCAGTACTTC
CDR3: CASSLDTGADEQYF

size: NA
V: TRBV30
D: NA
J: TRBJ1-2
DNA: TGTGCCTGGCACTCCTATGGCTACACCTTC
CDR3: CAWHSYGYTF

size: NA
V: TRBV7-2
D: NA
J: TRBJ2-1
DNA: TGTGCCAGCAGCTCATTCGGAGATGAGCAGTTCTTC
CDR3: CASSSFGDEQFF

size: once
V: TRBV20-1
D: NA
J: TRBJ1-2
DNA: TGCAGGACGGACAGCTCCGGTGGCTACACCTTC
CDR3: CRTDSSGGYTF

size: NA
V: TRBV7-9
D: NA
J: TRBJ2-7
DNA: TGTGCCAGCAGCCGGGTCCCATCCTACGAGCAGTACTTC
CDR3: CASSRVPSYEQYF

size: NA
V: TRBV7-6
D: NA
J: TRBJ2-2
DNA: TGTGCCAGCAGCTTACGGCTAGCGTCCGGGGAGCTGTTTTTT
CDR3: CASSLRLASGELFF

size: NA
V: TRBV7-2
D: NA
J: TRBJ2-7
DNA: TGTGCCAGCAACGATAAGGGCCACTCCTACGAGCAGTACTTC
CDR3: CASNDKGHSYEQYF